Included here is one T cell receptor (beta chain) sequence, with context. This CDR3 comprises 15 residues. The protocol was immunoSEQ multiplex PCR, while the TCRdb copy is restricted to in-frame clones and leaves out a portion. The sample lists approximately 76,000 clones, about 86% occurring once. These data originate in a study of technical replicates of blood from a few donors. The chain is built from TRBV21-1 and TRBJ1-6; TRBD1, as called in the table, went unchecked against the DNA. TRBV21-1 is tagged as a pseudogene. The sequenced sample consisted of PBMCs. The receptor was isolated from a human donor in good health. Some clones in this sample may be carry-over from other donors' samples. The CDR3 region has the DNA TGTGCCAGCAGCAAACCGGGACACTATAATTCACCCCTCCACTTT. Protein: CASSKPGHYNSPLHF.